The present T cell receptor beta chain was sequenced within a study of control samples from healthy donors and cancer patients (dated by TCRdb to 2019 to 2021). Library preparation used the immunoSEQ multiplex PCR assay. Drawn from immuneACCESS, this table holds only the in-frame rearrangements with V and J called that TCRdb kept. Clones are partly lost; checked studies trace under half to an unresolved V gene and leave the rest unexplained. For this sample the table gives some 82,000 clones, of which 80% to 90% were detected only once. Around a tenth of the sample belongs to the ten largest clones. Comment on this clone: Which antigen it targets is not known. No base-level quality is on record; no much larger clone is a single base apart.

For this chain, trimming is 4 bases at the V end and 2 bases at the J end, and the number of junction bases without a gene match is 3. From the cysteine up to the phenylalanine, the CDR3 has a length of 14 residues. Only the CDR3 portion is preserved as DNA: 42 bases, with reading frame beginning at the first base. This clonotype was obtained from a man between 60 and 75 years old with head and neck cancer. The sequenced sample consisted of PBMCs. The chain is made from TRBV23-1 and TRBJ1-2, with 8 middle bases fitting TRBD1. TRBV23-1 counts as an open reading frame of uncertain function. The DNA is TGCGCCAGCAGTCCCGGACAGGGAAACTATGGCTACACCTTC. This translates into CASSPGQGNYGYTF.